This TCR beta chain derives from a study of OX40 agonist ivuxolimab in advanced cancers. Study as a whole: The patients received agonistic anti-OX40 (CD134) antibody ivuxolimab. Those treated in dose escalation had hepatocellular carcinoma, melanoma, renal cell cancer or head and neck cancer. Findings and limits, study-wide: At doses 0.1 to 3.0 mg/kg, CD4+ and CD8+ clones expanded.

This clone was counted only a few times. Its antigen is still unknown. J lost 7 bases, V lost 4 bases, and 11 bases had no gene match. CDR1 and CDR2 from the germline V gene are SGHNT and YYREEE (reference sequence). The CDR3 loop spans 15 amino acids. The protocol was immunoSEQ multiplex PCR, while the TCRdb copy is restricted to in-frame clones and leaves out a portion. The table includes some 91,000 clones, 70% to 90% detected once. The clonotype originates from an adult with an advanced solid tumor such as melanoma, head and neck, liver or kidney cancer. The sample was CD4+ or CD8+ T cells sorted from blood, taken in a trial of the OX40 agonist ivuxolimab. The chain joins TRBV5-4 to TRBJ2-7; 10 bases are shared with TRBD1. The CDR3 region has the DNA TGTGCCAGCAGCATTACCGGGACAGGGGTCTGGGAGCAGTACTTC. It encodes CASSITGTGVWEQYF.